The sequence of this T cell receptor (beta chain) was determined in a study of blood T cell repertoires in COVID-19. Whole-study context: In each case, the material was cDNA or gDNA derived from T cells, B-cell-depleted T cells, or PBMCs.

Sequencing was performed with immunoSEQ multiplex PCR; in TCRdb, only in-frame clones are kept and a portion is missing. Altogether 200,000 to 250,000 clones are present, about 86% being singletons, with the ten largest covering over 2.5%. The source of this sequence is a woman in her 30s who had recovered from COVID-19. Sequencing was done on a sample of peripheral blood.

DNA of the CDR3: TGCGCCAGCAGTGAGTCGGGGGCAGTATACAATGAGCAGTTCTTC. Translation gives CASSESGAVYNEQFF. The chain uses TRBV10-1 and TRBJ2-1, with a tentative D call TRBD1 (6 bases). This CDR3 comprises 15 residues. The germline V and J ends were trimmed by 0 bases and 4 bases, with 10 bases remaining between them. Germline CDR1 reads WNHNN; CDR2 reads SYGVQD (reference sequence).